These 22 T cell receptor beta chains originate from one sample sequenced in a study of OX40 agonist ivuxolimab in advanced cancers. Method: immunoSEQ multiplex PCR; TCRdb's copy keeps in-frame clones and lacks some. The top ten clones hold about 2% of a sample with approximately 92,000 clones, 90% to 97% of them seen once. The sequencing here drew on CD4+ or CD8+ T cells sorted from blood, taken in a trial of the OX40 agonist ivuxolimab. The receptors come from an adult with an advanced solid tumor such as melanoma, head and neck, liver or kidney cancer.

The chain joins TRBV7-6 to TRBJ1-4; D is uncertain. Germline-derived CDR1 and CDR2 are SGHVS and FNYEAQ. The CDR3 consists of 13 residues. V lost 5 bases to trimming and J lost 13 bases, with 17 bases between them. CDR3 amino acids: CASSPSPSVGLFF. The CDR3 bases are TGTGCCAGCAGCCCAAGCCCGAGCGTTGGACTGTTTTTT.

The chain has TRBV2 and TRBJ1-2; D ambiguous. There are 11 residues in the CDR3. Looked up from germline, CDR1 is SNHLY and CDR2 is FYNNEI. V was cut by 7 bases and J by 11 bases, with 14 bases left in between. This CDR3 is CASKVGVSYTF. The DNA for the CDR3 is TGTGCCAGCAAGGTCGGTGTGTCGTACACCTTC.

The chain combines TRBV11-2 with TRBJ2-7; D unclear. CDR1 is SGHAT and CDR2 is FQNNGV in the germline V gene. The CDR3 spans 15 residues. Trimming took off 0 bases at V and 0 bases at J, with 9 bases between the two ends. CDR3 residues: CASSLELGSSYEQYF. The CDR3 coding sequence is TGTGCCAGCAGCTTAGAGCTGGGCAGCTCCTACGAGCAGTACTTC.

As to this clone: The junction shows a germline mismatch at one end, possibly a read error. CDR3 region: CASSAAHYNEQFF. The CDR3 DNA reads TGTGCCAGCAGCGCGGCGCATTACAATGAACAGTTCTTC. The genes are TRBV7-9 and TRBJ2-1, with unresolved D. Germline loops: CDR1 SEHNR, CDR2 FQNEAQ (reference sequence). There are 13 residues in the CDR3.

The V and J genes are TRBV13 and TRBJ1-2; TRBD1 aligns across 7 bases. Trimming took 3 bases from V and 2 from J; bases not matched to a gene: 0. CDR1 is PRHDT, CDR2 FYEKMQ, per germline (reference sequence). This CDR3 is 13 amino acids long. CDR3 sequence reads: CASSLGQNYGYTF. The CDR3 DNA is TGTGCCAGCAGCTTGGGACAGAACTATGGCTACACCTTC.

The genes are TRBV13 and TRBJ2-3, with D tentatively TRBD2 (5 bases). Trimming stripped 5 bases from V and 1 base from J, with 13 bases between. The CDR3 totals 15 residues. From germline, CDR1 is PRHDT and CDR2 FYEKMQ (reference sequence). Here the CDR3 DNA reads TGTGCCAGCAGCCCCACGACCGGGGGCACAGATACGCAGTATTTT. It yields the protein CASSPTTGGTDTQYF.

The V call is TRBV19, the J call TRBJ1-5, with D uncertain. V was clipped by 4 bases and J by 5 bases, with 15 bases between them. The CDR3 is 15 residues long. Germline V gene data show CDR1 as LNHDA and CDR2 as SQIVND (reference sequence). The CDR3 is CASSTFNRVDQPQHF. The CDR3 DNA follows: TGTGCCAGTAGTACATTTAATCGAGTGGATCAGCCCCAGCATTTT.

This rearrangement joins TRBV5-6 to TRBJ2-3; D not certain. Germline loops: CDR1 SGHDT, CDR2 YYEEEE. Trimming took 1 base from V and 4 from J, leaving 19 bases between them. This CDR3 contains 17 residues. CDR3 DNA sequence: TGTGCCAGCAGCTTGTGGGTCCGCGATGCAGGCGCAGATACGCAGTATTTT. It encodes CASSLWVRDAGADTQYF.

This chain links TRBV4-1 with TRBJ2-5; TRBD2 is a possible D gene (6 bases). This CDR3 has 15 amino acids. V lost 0 bases, J lost 5 bases, and 13 bases lay in between. Germline-derived CDR1 and CDR2 are MGHRA and YSYEKL. The CDR3 DNA sequence: TGCGCCAGCAGCCAAGAGACGCCGGCGGGGGAGACCCAGTACTTC. Translating gives CASSQETPAGETQYF.

The rearrangement joins TRBV11-1 to TRBJ2-1; TRBD2 matches 11 bases. The CDR3 is 16 residues long. CDR1 and CDR2 (germline): SGHAT, FQDESV (reference sequence). With 3 bases clipped from V and 6 bases from J, the junction kept 7 bases outside the gene matches. CDR3 sequence: CASSLLAGGSGNEQFF. DNA of the CDR3: TGTGCCAGCAGCTTGCTAGCGGGAGGTTCGGGCAATGAGCAGTTCTTC.

The V gene is TRBV4-3, the J gene TRBJ2-7, with D perhaps TRBD1 or TRBD2 (5 bases each). This CDR3 region has 15 residues. The V gene's germline CDR1 is LGHNA and CDR2 YSLEER. V lost 0 bases to trimming and J lost 5 bases, with 14 bases between them. CDR3 sequence (DNA): TGCGCCAGCAGCCAAGATTGGGGGTTTCCACACGAGCAGTACTTC. This sequence encodes CASSQDWGFPHEQYF.

The chain couples TRBV4-1 to TRBJ2-1, with D perhaps TRBD1 or TRBD2 (5 bases each). Germline V CDR1 and CDR2: MGHRA, YSYEKL. The CDR3 loop spans 12 amino acids. Trimming shortened V by 1 base and J by 9 bases, and 7 bases separated the two germline ends. The DNA of the CDR3 is TGCGCCAGCAGCCAAGCAGGGAGTGAGCAGTTCTTC. Protein sequence: CASSQAGSEQFF.

A note on this clone: The sample carries other DNA sequences with the same CDR3. The chain recombines TRBV7-9 with TRBJ2-3; D may correspond to TRBD1 or TRBD2 (6 bases each). The V end was cut by 0 bases, the J end by 2 bases, with 18 bases between. The CDR3 extends over 18 amino acids. Germline V gene sequence: CDR1 SEHNR, CDR2 FQNEAQ (reference sequence). The CDR3 bases are TGTGCCAGCAGCTTAGCGGGGGCACTAGCAGGGACCACAGATACGCAGTATTTT. Its translation is CASSLAGALAGTTDTQYF.

This rearrangement joins TRBV4-2 to TRBJ1-1, with 7 bases matching TRBD1. V lost 3 bases, J lost 5 bases, and 3 bases stayed unmatched. Per the germline V gene, CDR1 is LGHNA and CDR2 is YNFKEQ. The CDR3 is 13 amino acids. For the CDR3, the DNA is TGTGCCAGCAGCCACCAGGGGGAAACTGAAGCTTTCTTT. Translating it yields CASSHQGETEAFF.

V is TRBV27 and J is TRBJ2-3, with 14 bases identical to TRBD2. CDR3 length equals 15 residues. Germline CDR1 and CDR2: MNHEY and SMNVEV (reference sequence). V dropped 3 bases and J dropped 6; count of bases not matched to a gene: 2. This chain's CDR3 is CASSFGTSGSDTQYF. DNA for the CDR3: TGTGCCAGCAGTTTCGGGACTAGCGGGAGTGATACGCAGTATTTT.

This clone was picked up one time. The chain uses TRBV6-5 and TRBJ1-5, with 8 bases identical to TRBD1. The CDR3 spans 14 residues. Germline values: CDR1 MNHEY, CDR2 SVGAGI. The ends lost 4 bases at V and 5 bases at J; junction bases unmatched: 4. The CDR3 loop is CASSSGQGYQPQHF. The CDR3 DNA is TGTGCCAGCAGTTCAGGACAGGGTTATCAGCCCCAGCATTTT.

The genes are TRBV19 and TRBJ2-7; 12 bases map to TRBD1. With 5 bases clipped from V and 6 bases from J, the junction kept 8 bases outside the gene matches. Germline V lookup: CDR1 LNHDA, CDR2 SQIVND (reference sequence). The CDR3 runs to 15 residues. CDR3 protein: CASSLAGTGGIEQYF. The CDR3 DNA sequence: TGTGCCAGTAGTCTCGCTGGGACAGGGGGCATCGAGCAGTACTTC.

The chain combines TRBV4-2 with TRBJ2-7; 10 bases align to TRBD2. This CDR3 is built from 18 residues. CDR1 LGHNA and CDR2 YNFKEQ come from the germline V gene. With V trimmed by 0 bases and J by 2 bases, 10 bases remained unmatched. The CDR3: CASSQDLIAGGITYEQYF. The CDR3 nucleotides are TGTGCCAGCAGCCAAGATTTGATAGCGGGAGGCATAACCTACGAGCAGTACTTC.

DNA for the CDR3: TGTGCCAGCAGCTCTCCCGGGGCGTACAGGGGTAACTACGAGCAGTACTTC. It yields the protein CASSSPGAYRGNYEQYF. This chain joins TRBV7-9 and TRBJ2-7, with 7 bases matching TRBD1. The ends lost 4 bases at V and 3 bases at J; junction bases unmatched: 15. The CDR3 totals 17 residues. Germline V CDR1 and CDR2: SEHNR, FQNEAQ (reference sequence).

V and J are TRBV7-8 and TRBJ2-7; 9 bases fit TRBD2. V shed 1 base and J 0 bases; nucleotides not matched to a gene: 13. Germline values: CDR1 SGHVS, CDR2 FQNEAQ. The CDR3 extends over 19 amino acids. CDR3 DNA: TGTGCCAGCAGCTTAGTACGGCTTCCTAAGACTAGCGGCTCCTACGAGCAGTACTTC. As protein: CASSLVRLPKTSGSYEQYF.

The chain has TRBV9 and TRBJ2-1; D gene ambiguous. The V gene's germline CDR1 is SGDLS and CDR2 YYNGEE. Trimming took off 0 bases at V and 5 bases at J, with 9 bases between the two ends. This CDR3 has 14 residues. The CDR3 nucleotides read TGTGCCAGCAGCGTAGTCGGCCCTAACAATGAGCAGTTCTTC. Protein sequence: CASSVVGPNNEQFF.

This sequence joins TRBV5-1 and TRBJ2-2; D assignment may be TRBD1 or TRBD2 (5 bases each). Germline-derived CDR1 and CDR2 are SGHRS and YFSETQ. The CDR3 covers 15 residues. V was pared by 0 bases and J by 5 bases, with 11 bases between. The CDR3 spells CASSLVQGETGELFF. The CDR3 DNA reads TGCGCCAGCAGCTTGGTGCAGGGAGAGACCGGGGAGCTGTTTTTT.